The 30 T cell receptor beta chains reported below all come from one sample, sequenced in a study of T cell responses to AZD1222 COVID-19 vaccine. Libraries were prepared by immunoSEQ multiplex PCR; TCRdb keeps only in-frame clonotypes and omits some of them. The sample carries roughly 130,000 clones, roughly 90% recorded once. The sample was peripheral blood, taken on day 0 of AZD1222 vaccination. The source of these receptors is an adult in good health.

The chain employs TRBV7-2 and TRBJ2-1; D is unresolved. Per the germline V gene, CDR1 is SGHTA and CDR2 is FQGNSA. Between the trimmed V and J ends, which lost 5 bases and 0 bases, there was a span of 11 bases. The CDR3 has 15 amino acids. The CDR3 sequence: CASSRTDSSYNEQFF. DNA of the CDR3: TGTGCCAGCAGCCGGACGGATAGCTCCTACAATGAGCAGTTCTTC.

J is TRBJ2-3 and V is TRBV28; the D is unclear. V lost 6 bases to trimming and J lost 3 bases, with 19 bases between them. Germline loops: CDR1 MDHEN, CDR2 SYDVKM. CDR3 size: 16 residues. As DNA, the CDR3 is TGTGCCAGCAGGGGAACCATCTTCAGTGGGACAGATACGCAGTATTTT. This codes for CASRGTIFSGTDTQYF.

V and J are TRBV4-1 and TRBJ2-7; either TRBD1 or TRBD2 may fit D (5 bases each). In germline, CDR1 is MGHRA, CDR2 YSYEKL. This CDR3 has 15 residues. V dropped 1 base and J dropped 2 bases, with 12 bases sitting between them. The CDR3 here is CASSQAGTVAYEQYF. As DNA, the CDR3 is TGCGCCAGCAGCCAAGCCGGGACGGTAGCCTACGAGCAGTACTTC.

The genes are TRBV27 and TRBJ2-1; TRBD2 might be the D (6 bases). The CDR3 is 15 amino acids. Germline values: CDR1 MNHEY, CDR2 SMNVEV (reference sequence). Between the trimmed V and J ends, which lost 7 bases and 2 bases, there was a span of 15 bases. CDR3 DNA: TGTGCCAGCATCGGGGGAAGGGCTCCCTACAATGAGCAGTTCTTC. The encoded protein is CASIGGRAPYNEQFF.

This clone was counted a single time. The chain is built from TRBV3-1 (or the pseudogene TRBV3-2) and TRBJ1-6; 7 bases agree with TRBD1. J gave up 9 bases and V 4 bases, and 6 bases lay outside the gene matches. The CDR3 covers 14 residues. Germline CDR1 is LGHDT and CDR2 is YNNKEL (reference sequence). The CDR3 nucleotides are TGTGCCAGCAGCCGGGACAGCCCAATTTCACCCCTCCACTTT. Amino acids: CASSRDSPISPLHF.

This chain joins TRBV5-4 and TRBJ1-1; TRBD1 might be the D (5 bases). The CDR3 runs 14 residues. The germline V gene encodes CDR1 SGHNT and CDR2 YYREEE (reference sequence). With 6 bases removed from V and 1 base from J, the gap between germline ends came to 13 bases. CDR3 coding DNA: TGTGCCAGCAACATGGTTGGGACGAACACTGAAGCTTTCTTT. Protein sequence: CASNMVGTNTEAFF. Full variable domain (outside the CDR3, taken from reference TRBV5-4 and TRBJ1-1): ETGVTQSPTHLIKTRGQQVTLRCSSQSGHNTVSWYQQALGQGPQFIFQYYREEENGRGNFPPRFSGLQFPNYSSELNVNALELDDSALYLCASNMVGTNTEAFFGQGTRLTVV.

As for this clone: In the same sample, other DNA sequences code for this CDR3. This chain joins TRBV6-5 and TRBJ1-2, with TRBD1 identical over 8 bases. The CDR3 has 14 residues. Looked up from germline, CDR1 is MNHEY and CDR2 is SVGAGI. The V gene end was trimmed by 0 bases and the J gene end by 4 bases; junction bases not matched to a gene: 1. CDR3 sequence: CASSYSTGGYGYTF. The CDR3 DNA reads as TGTGCCAGCAGTTACTCAACAGGGGGCTATGGCTACACCTTC.

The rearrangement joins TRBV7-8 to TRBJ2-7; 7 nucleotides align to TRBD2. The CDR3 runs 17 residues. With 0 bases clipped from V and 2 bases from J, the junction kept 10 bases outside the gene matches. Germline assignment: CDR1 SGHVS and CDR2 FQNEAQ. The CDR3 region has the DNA TGTGCCAGCAGCTTAGCGGGGAGGGGACCCTACCCCTACGAGCAGTACTTC. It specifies CASSLAGRGPYPYEQYF.

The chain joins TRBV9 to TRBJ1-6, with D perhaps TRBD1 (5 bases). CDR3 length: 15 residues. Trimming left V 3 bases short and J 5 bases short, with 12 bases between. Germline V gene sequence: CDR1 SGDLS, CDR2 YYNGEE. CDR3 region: CASSATGLNNSPLHF. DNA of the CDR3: TGTGCCAGCAGCGCTACAGGACTAAATAATTCACCCCTCCACTTT. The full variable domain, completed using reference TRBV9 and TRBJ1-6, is DSGVTQTPKHLITATGQRVTLRCSPRSGDLSVYWYQQSLDQGLQFLIQYYNGEERAKGNILERFSAQQFPDLHSELNLSSLELGDSALYFCASSATGLNNSPLHFGNGTRLTVT.

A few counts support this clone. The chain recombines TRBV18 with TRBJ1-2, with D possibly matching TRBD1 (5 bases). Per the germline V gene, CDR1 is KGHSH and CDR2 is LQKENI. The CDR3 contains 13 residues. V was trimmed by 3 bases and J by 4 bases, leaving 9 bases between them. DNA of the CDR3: TGTGCCAGCTCACCGGACGGGGCCTATGGCTACACCTTC. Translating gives CASSPDGAYGYTF.

DNA of the CDR3: TGTGCCAGCACCCGGGGGGGGACAGGGAGAGCCACCATATATTTT. Its protein product is CASTRGGTGRATIYF. V is TRBV7-9 and J is TRBJ1-3; 9 bases align to TRBD1. There are 15 residues in the CDR3. Germline CDR1 SEHNR, CDR2 FQNEAQ (reference sequence). The ends lost 7 bases at V and 9 bases at J; junction bases unmatched: 13.

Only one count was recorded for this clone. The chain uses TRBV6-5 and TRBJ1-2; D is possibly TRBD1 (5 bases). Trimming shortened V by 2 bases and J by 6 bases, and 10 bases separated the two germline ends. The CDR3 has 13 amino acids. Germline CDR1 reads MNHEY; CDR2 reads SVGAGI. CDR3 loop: CASSYKWGDGYTF. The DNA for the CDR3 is TGTGCCAGCAGTTACAAATGGGGCGATGGCTACACCTTC.

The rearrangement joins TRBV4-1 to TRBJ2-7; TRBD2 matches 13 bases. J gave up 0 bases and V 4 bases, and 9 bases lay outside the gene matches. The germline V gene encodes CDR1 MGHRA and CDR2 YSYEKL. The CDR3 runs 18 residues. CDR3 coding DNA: TGCGCCAGCAGCCTCCGGACTAGCGGGGGCCCTAACTCCTACGAGCAGTACTTC. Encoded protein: CASSLRTSGGPNSYEQYF.

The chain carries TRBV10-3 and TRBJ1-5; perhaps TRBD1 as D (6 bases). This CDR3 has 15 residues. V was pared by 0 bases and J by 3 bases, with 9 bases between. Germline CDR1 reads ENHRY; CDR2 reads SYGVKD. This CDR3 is CAISESAGVNQPQHF. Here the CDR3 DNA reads TGTGCCATCAGTGAGTCAGCAGGGGTCAATCAGCCCCAGCATTTT.

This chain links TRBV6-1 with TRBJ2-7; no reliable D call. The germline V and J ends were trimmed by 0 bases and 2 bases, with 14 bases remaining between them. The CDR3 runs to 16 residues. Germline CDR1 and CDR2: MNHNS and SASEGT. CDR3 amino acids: CASSEARSNPAYEQYF. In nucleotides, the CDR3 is TGTGCCAGCAGTGAAGCGCGGTCAAACCCCGCCTACGAGCAGTACTTC.

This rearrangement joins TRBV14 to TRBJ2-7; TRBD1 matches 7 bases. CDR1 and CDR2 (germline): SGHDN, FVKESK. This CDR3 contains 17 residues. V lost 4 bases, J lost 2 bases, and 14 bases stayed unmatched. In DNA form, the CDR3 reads TGTGCCAGCAGCCCAGGGACGTTCCAGGGGGTGACCTACGAGCAGTACTTC. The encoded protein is CASSPGTFQGVTYEQYF.

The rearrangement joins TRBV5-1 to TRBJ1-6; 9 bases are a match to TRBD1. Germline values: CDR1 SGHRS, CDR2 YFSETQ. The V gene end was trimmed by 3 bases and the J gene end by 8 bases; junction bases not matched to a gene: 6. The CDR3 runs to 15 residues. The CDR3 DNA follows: TGCGCCAGCAGCTCGGGACAGGGAGGGGATTCACCCCTCCACTTT. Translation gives CASSSGQGGDSPLHF.

DNA for the CDR3: TGCGCCAGCAGCTCCGGGGCAGCAGGTGAAGCTTTCTTT. Protein product: CASSSGAAGEAFF. The chain has TRBV5-1 and TRBJ1-1; a weak D match, TRBD1 (5 bases). The germline V and J ends were trimmed by 3 bases and 7 bases, with 13 bases remaining between them. This CDR3 region has 13 residues. Germline CDR1 reads SGHRS; CDR2 reads YFSETQ. The whole variable domain, remainder taken from reference TRBV5-1 and TRBJ1-1, is KAGVTQTPRYLIKTRGQQVTLSCSPISGHRSVSWYQQTPGQGLQFLFEYFSETQRNKGNFPGRFSGRQFSNSRSEMNVSTLELGDSALYLCASSSGAAGEAFFGQGTRLTVV.

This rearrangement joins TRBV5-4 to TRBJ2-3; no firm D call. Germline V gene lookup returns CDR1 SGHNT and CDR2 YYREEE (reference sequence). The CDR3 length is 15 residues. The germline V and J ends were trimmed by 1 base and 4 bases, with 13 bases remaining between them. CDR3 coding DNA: TGTGCCAGCAGCTTGACCCTTAGTAGTCCAGATACGCAGTATTTT. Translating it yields CASSLTLSSPDTQYF.

In nucleotides, the CDR3 is TGCAGCGTTGGTAATGCGCAGGGGAGCTCCTACGAGCAGTACTTC. Protein: CSVGNAQGSSYEQYF. J is TRBJ2-7 and V is TRBV29-1, with D tentatively TRBD1 (6 bases). CDR1 and CDR2 (germline): SQVTM, ANQGSEA. V shed 4 bases and J shed 0 bases, with 16 bases lying between them. This CDR3 region has 15 residues.

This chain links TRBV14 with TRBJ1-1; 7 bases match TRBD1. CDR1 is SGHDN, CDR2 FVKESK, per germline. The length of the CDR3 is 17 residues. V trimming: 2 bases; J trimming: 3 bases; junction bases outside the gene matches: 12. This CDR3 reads CASSQHPGGGVDTEAFF. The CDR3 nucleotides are TGTGCCAGCAGCCAACACCCAGGGGGGGGCGTTGACACTGAAGCTTTCTTT. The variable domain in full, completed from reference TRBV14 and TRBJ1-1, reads EAGVTQFPSHSVIEKGQTVTLRCDPISGHDNLYWYRRVMGKEIKFLLHFVKESKQDESGMPNNRFLAERTGGTYSTLKVQPAELEDSGVYFCASSQHPGGGVDTEAFFGQGTRLTVV.

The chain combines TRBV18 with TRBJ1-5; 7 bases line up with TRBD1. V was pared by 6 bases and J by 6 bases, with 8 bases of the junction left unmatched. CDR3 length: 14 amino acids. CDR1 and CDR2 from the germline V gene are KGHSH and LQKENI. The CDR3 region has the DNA TGTGCCAGCTCGTTGGGACAGAGTTTTCAGCCCCAGCATTTT. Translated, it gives CASSLGQSFQPQHF.

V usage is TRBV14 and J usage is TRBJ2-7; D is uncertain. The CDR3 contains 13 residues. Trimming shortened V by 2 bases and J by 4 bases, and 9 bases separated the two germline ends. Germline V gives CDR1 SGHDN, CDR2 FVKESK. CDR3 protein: CASSQLGVYEQYF. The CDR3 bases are TGTGCCAGCAGCCAATTGGGCGTTTACGAGCAGTACTTC.

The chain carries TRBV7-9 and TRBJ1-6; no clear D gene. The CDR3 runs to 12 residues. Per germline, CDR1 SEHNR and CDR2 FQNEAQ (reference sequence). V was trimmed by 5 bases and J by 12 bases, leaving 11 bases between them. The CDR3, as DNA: TGTGCCAGCAGCACCTACAGAGAACCCCTCCACTTT. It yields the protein CASSTYREPLHF.

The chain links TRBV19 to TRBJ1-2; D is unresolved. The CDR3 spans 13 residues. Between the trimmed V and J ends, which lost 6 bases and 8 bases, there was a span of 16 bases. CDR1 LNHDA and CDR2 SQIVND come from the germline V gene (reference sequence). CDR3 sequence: CASSLVSLRGYTF. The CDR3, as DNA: TGTGCCAGTAGCCTAGTCTCCCTTCGCGGCTACACCTTC.

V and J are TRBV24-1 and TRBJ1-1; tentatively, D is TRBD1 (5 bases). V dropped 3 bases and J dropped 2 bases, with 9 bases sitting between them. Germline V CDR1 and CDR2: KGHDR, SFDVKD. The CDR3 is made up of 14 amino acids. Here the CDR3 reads CATSDGTVNTEAFF. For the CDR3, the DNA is TGTGCCACCAGTGATGGGACGGTTAACACTGAAGCTTTCTTT.

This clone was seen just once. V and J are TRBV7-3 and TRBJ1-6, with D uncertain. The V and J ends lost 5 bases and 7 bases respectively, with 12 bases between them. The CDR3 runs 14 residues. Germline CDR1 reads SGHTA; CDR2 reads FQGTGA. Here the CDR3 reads CASSPGLPNSPLHF. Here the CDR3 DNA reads TGTGCCAGCAGCCCCGGGCTCCCAAATTCACCCCTCCACTTT. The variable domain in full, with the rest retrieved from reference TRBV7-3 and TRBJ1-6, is GAGVSQTPSNKVTEKGKYVELRCDPISGHTALYWYRQSLGQGPEFLIYFQGTGAADDSGLPNDRFFAVRPEGSVSTLKIQRTERGDSAVYLCASSPGLPNSPLHFGNGTRLTVT.

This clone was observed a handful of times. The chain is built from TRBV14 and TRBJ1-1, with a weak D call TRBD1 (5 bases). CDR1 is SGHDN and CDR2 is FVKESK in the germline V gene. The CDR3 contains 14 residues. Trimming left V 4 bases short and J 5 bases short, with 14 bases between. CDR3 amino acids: CASSPERGRTEAFF. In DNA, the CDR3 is TGTGCCAGCAGCCCTGAGCGGGGGAGGACTGAAGCTTTCTTT. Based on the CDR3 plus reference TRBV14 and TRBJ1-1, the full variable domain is EAGVTQFPSHSVIEKGQTVTLRCDPISGHDNLYWYRRVMGKEIKFLLHFVKESKQDESGMPNNRFLAERTGGTYSTLKVQPAELEDSGVYFCASSPERGRTEAFFGQGTRLTVV.

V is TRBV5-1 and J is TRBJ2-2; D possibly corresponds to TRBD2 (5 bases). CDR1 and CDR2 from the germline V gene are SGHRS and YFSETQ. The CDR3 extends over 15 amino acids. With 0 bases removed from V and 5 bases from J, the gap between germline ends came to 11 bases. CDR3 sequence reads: CASSLETKGTGELFF. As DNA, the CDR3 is TGCGCCAGCAGCTTGGAGACTAAAGGTACCGGGGAGCTGTTTTTT.

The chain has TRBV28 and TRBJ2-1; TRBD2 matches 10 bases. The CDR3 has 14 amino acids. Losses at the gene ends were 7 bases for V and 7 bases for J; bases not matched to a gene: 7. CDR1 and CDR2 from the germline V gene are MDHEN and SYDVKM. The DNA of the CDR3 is TGTGCCAGCAATCGACTAGCGGGTGGGAATGAGCAGTTCTTC. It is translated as CASNRLAGGNEQFF.